These T cell receptor beta chains were read from a single sample in a study of cytomegalovirus exposure and HLA in healthy donors. Some clones are missing from TCRdb's copy, which holds only in-frame ones; the method was immunoSEQ multiplex PCR. Altogether around 150,000 clones are present, about nine tenths being singletons, with the ten largest covering around 0.7%. The material sequenced was PBMCs. Receptors originate from a man aged 18-30 years in good health and CMV-seronegative. CDR3s include the opening cysteine and the closing phenylalanine or tryptophan. A D gene is named only where the DNA matches it firmly. Expanded clones are given a class, and other clones once, few, many or no size at all.

J	V	D	size	DNA	CDR3
TRBJ2-1	TRBV19	TRBD2	-	TGTGCCAGTAGTAGGACTAGCGGGAGTTTACGGATCTTGGTGCAGTTCTTC	CASSRTSGSLRILVQFF
TRBJ1-4	TRBV19	TRBD1	-	TGTGCCAGCATGGACAGGGGGCGGGGTGAAAAACTGTTTTTT	CASMDRGRGEKLFF
TRBJ1-5	TRBV19	-	-	TGTGCCAGTTCCCTGGTTGGAGATAGCAATCAGCCCCAGCATTTT	CASSLVGDSNQPQHF
TRBJ2-1	TRBV6-5	-	-	TGTGCCAGCAGCCAACAGGGTAGCTCCTACAATGAGCAGTTCTTC	CASSQQGSSYNEQFF
TRBJ2-5	TRBV5-1	-	-	TGCGCCAGCAGCTTGGATGGCAGGGGGAGGGAGACCCAGTACTTC	CASSLDGRGRETQYF
TRBJ2-1	TRBV5-1	-	-	TGCGCCAGCAGCATTCAGGGGCCCAATTACAATGAGCAGTTCTTC	CASSIQGPNYNEQFF
TRBJ2-1	TRBV6-1	TRBD2	-	TGTGCCAGCAGTGAACTGGGACTAGCGGGGGGGGGTGAGCAGTTCTTC	CASSELGLAGGGEQFF
TRBJ1-2	TRBV5-4	-	-	TGTGCCAGCAGCAACTCAGGGGTGGTTTCTGGCTACACCTTC	CASSNSGVVSGYTF
TRBJ2-2	TRBV18	-	-	TGTGCCAGCTCACCACCCTCCGGGGAGCTGTTTTTT	CASSPPSGELFF
TRBJ1-5	TRBV14	-	once	TGTGCCAGCAGCCAAGAATCGGAAAAGCTACCCGGGAATAGCAATCAGCCCCAGCATTTT	CASSQESEKLPGNSNQPQHF
TRBJ2-2	TRBV4-2	TRBD1	-	TGTGCCAGCAGCCAAGCGGGACAGGGGCTCCTCTCGAGCACCGGGGAGCTGTTTTTT	CASSQAGQGLLSSTGELFF
TRBJ2-2	TRBV11-3	-	-	TGTGCCAGCAGCCCAGGACTCCCATCCGGGGAGCTGTTTTTT	CASSPGLPSGELFF
TRBJ2-2	TRBV19	-	-	TGTGCCAGTAGCCACAGGAACACCGGGGAGCTGTTTTTT	CASSHRNTGELFF
TRBJ2-2	TRBV9	TRBD1	-	TGTGCCAGCAGCGTACAGGGGGCATACACCGGGGAGCTGTTTTTT	CASSVQGAYTGELFF
TRBJ1-1	TRBV6-5	TRBD1	-	TGTGCCAGCAGACCCGTCGGGACAGGGAGATATGAAGCTTTCTTT	CASRPVGTGRYEAFF
TRBJ2-7	TRBV6-8	-	once	TGTGCCAGCAGTTACCCCGTGACACGAAACTACGAGCAGTACTTC	CASSYPVTRNYEQYF
TRBJ2-1	TRBV30	TRBD2	-	TGTGCCTGGGAAGCGGGGGGGCCCTACAATGAGCAGTTCTTC	CAWEAGGPYNEQFF
TRBJ1-1	TRBV18	TRBD1	-	TGTGCCAGCTGCCCTCAGGGGGGAATGAACACTGAAGCTTTCTTT	CASCPQGGMNTEAFF
TRBJ1-5	TRBV2	-	-	TGTGCCAGCAGGGGCGGGGGGCTGAATCAGCCCCAGCATTTT	CASRGGGLNQPQHF
TRBJ2-2	TRBV5-1	-	-	TGCGCCAGCAGCTTCTCTACCTCGGGCACCGGGGAGCTGTTTTTT	CASSFSTSGTGELFF
TRBJ2-1	TRBV29-1	-	-	TGCAGCGTAAGGGGCCGGGCTTTGAATGAGCAGTTCTTC	CSVRGRALNEQFF
TRBJ2-1	TRBV5-1	-	-	TGCGCCAGCAGCCCGCCGCGGGGCGAGGATGAGCAGTTCTTC	CASSPPRGEDEQFF